Listed below are T cell receptor beta chains from one sample, sequenced in a study of cytomegalovirus exposure and HLA in healthy donors. The repertoire was sequenced with immunoSEQ multiplex PCR; TCRdb's copy has only in-frame clones and lacks some. The repertoire consists of fewer than 200,000 clones, with around 78% occurring once and the leading ten covering around an eighth. Sequencing was done on a sample of PBMCs. The receptors stem from a woman aged 25 to 39 in good health and CMV-seropositive. Each CDR3 is given with its conserved first and last residue. The order of the fields is CDR3 protein, CDR3 DNA, J gene, V gene, D gene, clone size. The D gene is left open where the match is weak. Size is stated for part of the rows, as once, few or many counts, or as a class when the clone is expanded.

CSAGANSLSETQYF	TGCAGCGCTGGGGCCAACTCCTTAAGCGAGACCCAGTACTTC	TRBJ2-5	TRBV29-1	NA	NA
CASSLGTEQETQYF	TGTGCCAGCAGCTTAGGGACTGAACAAGAGACCCAGTACTTC	TRBJ2-5	TRBV7-8	NA	once
CASESDYLYNEQFF	TGTGCCAGCGAGTCGGACTACCTTTACAATGAGCAGTTCTTC	TRBJ2-1	TRBV6-1	NA	NA
CASSLIVAGPYEQYF	TGTGCCAGCAGTTTAATTGTTGCGGGTCCCTACGAGCAGTACTTC	TRBJ2-7	TRBV28	NA	NA
CASSPTNLAFF	TGTGCCAGCAGCCCGACAAACCTAGCTTTCTTT	TRBJ1-1	TRBV6-6	NA	NA
CASSELLYINYEQYF	TGTGCCAGCAGTGAACTTTTGTACATCAACTACGAGCAGTACTTC	TRBJ2-7	TRBV6-1	NA	NA
CASSPTRGRYEQYF	TGTGCCAGCAGTCCCACGAGGGGGCGATACGAGCAGTACTTC	TRBJ2-7	TRBV6-5	TRBD1	NA
CASSLTGNTEAFF	TGTGCCAGCTCACTGACAGGGAACACTGAAGCTTTCTTT	TRBJ1-1	TRBV18	NA	few
CASSQGSRGVLETQYF	TGCGCCAGCAGCCAAGGTTCGCGGGGGGTATTGGAGACCCAGTACTTC	TRBJ2-5	TRBV4-1	TRBD2	NA
CASSGQGLSGEQFF	TGTGCCAGCAGCGGACAGGGACTTAGTGGTGAGCAGTTCTTC	TRBJ2-1	TRBV9	NA	NA
CASKPPGQGNSPLHF	TGTGCCAGCAAACCGCCGGGACAGGGCAATTCACCCCTCCACTTT	TRBJ1-6	TRBV2	TRBD1	once
CASSLRGHTEAFF	TGTGCCAGCAGCCTCAGGGGTCACACTGAAGCTTTCTTT	TRBJ1-1	TRBV7-3	NA	NA
CSVGGTGGGGYTF	TGCAGCGTTGGGGGGACAGGGGGCGGCGGCTACACCTTC	TRBJ1-2	TRBV29-1	TRBD1	NA
CASSWCTRTGRYSNQPQHF	TGTGCCAGCAGTTGGTGTACGCGAACAGGACGGTATAGCAATCAGCCCCAGCATTTT	TRBJ1-5	TRBV27	NA	NA
CASSFLYRGSYEQYF	TGTGCCAGCAGCTTCTTATACAGGGGATCCTACGAGCAGTACTTC	TRBJ2-7	TRBV5-6	TRBD1	NA
CASSLGLSSYGYTF	TGTGCCAGCAGTTTGGGACTGTCAAGTTATGGCTACACCTTC	TRBJ1-2	TRBV28	NA	once
CASGLAPGTEAFF	TGTGCTAGTGGCTTGGCCCCAGGGACTGAAGCTTTCTTT	TRBJ1-1	TRBV12-5	NA	NA
CASKGGPHEQYF	TGTGCCAGCAAAGGAGGGCCGCACGAGCAGTACTTC	TRBJ2-7	TRBV2	NA	NA
CASSFFEGNQPQHF	TGTGCCAGCAGCTTTTTTGAGGGCAATCAGCCCCAGCATTTT	TRBJ1-5	TRBV5-6	NA	NA
CASSALWTGGTSGANVLTF	TGTGCCAGCAGTGCCCTCTGGACAGGGGGGACTAGTGGGGCCAACGTCCTGACTTTC	TRBJ2-6	TRBV6-1	TRBD1	NA
CASSRRSYNEQFF	TGTGCCAGCAGTCGTCGTTCCTACAATGAGCAGTTCTTC	TRBJ2-1	TRBV2	NA	NA
CASSSTSVLEQYF	TGTGCCAGCAGCTCAACTAGCGTCCTCGAGCAGTACTTC	TRBJ2-7	TRBV5-4	TRBD2	NA
CASSPPGGLEAFF	TGTGCCAGCAGTCCTCCAGGGGGCCTCGAAGCTTTCTTT	TRBJ1-1	TRBV6-5	TRBD1	NA
CASSSLGLYNEQFF	TGTGCCAGCAGCTCCCTAGGACTTTACAATGAGCAGTTCTTC	TRBJ2-1	TRBV14	NA	NA
CSVEDFSGQETQYF	TGCAGCGTTGAAGATTTCTCAGGGCAAGAGACCCAGTACTTC	TRBJ2-5	TRBV29-1	NA	NA
CASSARLAGGRHF	TGTGCCAGCAGTGCCCGACTAGCGGGAGGTCGGCATTTT	TRBJ2-3	TRBV6-6	TRBD2	NA
CASSWTVPWQYF	TGTGCCAGCAGCTGGACAGTCCCCTGGCAGTACTTC	TRBJ2-7	TRBV6-6	NA	NA
CASSAQGWDRRYEQYF	TGTGCCAGCAGCGCACAGGGGTGGGACCGCCGCTACGAGCAGTACTTC	TRBJ2-7	TRBV28	TRBD1	NA
CASRISGGTYEQYF	TGTGCCAGCAGAATATCGGGGGGCACCTACGAGCAGTACTTC	TRBJ2-7	TRBV28	NA	NA
CASSSGNLNEKLFF	TGTGCCAGCAGCTCCGGGAATCTGAATGAAAAACTGTTTTTT	TRBJ1-4	TRBV7-9	NA	NA
CASSQQTGAGNTIYF	TGCGCCAGCAGCCAACAGACAGGGGCTGGAAACACCATATATTTT	TRBJ1-3	TRBV4-1	TRBD1	NA
CASSSGTGTRNSPLHF	TGTGCCAGTAGTTCCGGGACAGGGACCCGTAATTCACCCCTCCACTTT	TRBJ1-6	TRBV19	TRBD1	NA
CASSYPGQGAGAFF	TGTGCCAGCAGCTACCCGGGACAGGGGGCAGGAGCTTTCTTT	TRBJ1-1	TRBV7-9	TRBD1	NA
CAISELSSYEQYF	TGTGCCATCAGTGAACTGAGCTCCTACGAGCAGTACTTC	TRBJ2-7	TRBV10-3	NA	NA
CASSSQRGDQDF	TGTGCCAGCAGTTCCCAGCGGGGGGACCAAGACTTC	TRBJ2-7	TRBV28	TRBD2	NA
CASSLGPGAALSYNEQFF	TGTGCCAGCAGCTTAGGCCCAGGAGCGGCATTATCCTACAATGAGCAGTTCTTC	TRBJ2-1	TRBV13	NA	NA
CASSLPSPYEQYF	TGTGCCAGCAGTTTGCCCAGTCCCTACGAGCAGTACTTC	TRBJ2-7	TRBV28	NA	NA
CASSEDKDNEQFF	TGTGCCAGCAGTGAGGACAAAGACAATGAGCAGTTCTTC	TRBJ2-1	TRBV25-1	NA	NA
CASRPSGSLGEQYF	TGTGCCAGCAGACCTAGCGGGAGTCTGGGGGAGCAGTACTTC	TRBJ2-7	TRBV27	TRBD2	NA
CASSFRRGANEQFF	TGTGCCAGCAGCTTCCGCCGGGGAGCCAATGAGCAGTTCTTC	TRBJ2-1	TRBV11-2	NA	once
CASSHPGQLQETQYF	TGTGCCAGCAGCCATCCCGGACAACTACAAGAGACCCAGTACTTC	TRBJ2-5	TRBV16	NA	NA
CAWSEASGSEETQYF	TGTGCCTGGAGTGAGGCTAGCGGGAGTGAAGAGACCCAGTACTTC	TRBJ2-5	TRBV30	TRBD2	NA
CASSSSTENSYEQYF	TGTGCCAGTAGTAGTTCGACAGAAAACTCCTACGAGCAGTACTTC	TRBJ2-7	TRBV19	NA	once
CASSRGHLNSNQPQHF	TGTGCCAGCAGCCGGGGACATTTGAATAGCAATCAGCCCCAGCATTTT	TRBJ1-5	TRBV21-1	NA	few
CASSQDIGEETQYF	TGTGCCAGCAGCCAAGATATCGGAGAAGAGACCCAGTACTTC	TRBJ2-5	TRBV4-2	NA	NA